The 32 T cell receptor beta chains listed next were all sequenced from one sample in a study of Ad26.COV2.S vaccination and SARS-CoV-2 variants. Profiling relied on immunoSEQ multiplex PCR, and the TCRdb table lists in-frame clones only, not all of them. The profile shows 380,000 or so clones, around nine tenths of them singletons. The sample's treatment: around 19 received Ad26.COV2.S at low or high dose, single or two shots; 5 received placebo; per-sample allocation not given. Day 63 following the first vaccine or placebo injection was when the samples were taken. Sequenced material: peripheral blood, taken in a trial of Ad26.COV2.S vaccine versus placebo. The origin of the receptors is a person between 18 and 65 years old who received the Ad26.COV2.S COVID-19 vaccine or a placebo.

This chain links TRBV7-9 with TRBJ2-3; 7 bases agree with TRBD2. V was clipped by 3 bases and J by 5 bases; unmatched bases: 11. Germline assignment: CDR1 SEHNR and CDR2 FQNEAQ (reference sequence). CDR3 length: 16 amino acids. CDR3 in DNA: TGTGCCAGCAGCTTTCATTTGGCGGGAGCGGGAGATACGCAGTATTTT. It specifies CASSFHLAGAGDTQYF.

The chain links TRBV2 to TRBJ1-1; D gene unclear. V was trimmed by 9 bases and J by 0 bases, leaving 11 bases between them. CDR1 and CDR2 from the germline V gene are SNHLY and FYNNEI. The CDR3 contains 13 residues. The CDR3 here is CASQKFMNTEAFF. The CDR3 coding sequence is TGTGCCAGTCAGAAGTTTATGAACACTGAAGCTTTCTTT. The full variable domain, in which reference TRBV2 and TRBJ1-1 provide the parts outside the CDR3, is EPEVTQTPSHQVTQMGQEVILRCVPISNHLYFYWYRQILGQKVEFLVSFYNNEISEKSEIFDDQFSVERPDGSNFTLKIRSTKLEDSAMYFCASQKFMNTEAFFGQGTRLTVV.

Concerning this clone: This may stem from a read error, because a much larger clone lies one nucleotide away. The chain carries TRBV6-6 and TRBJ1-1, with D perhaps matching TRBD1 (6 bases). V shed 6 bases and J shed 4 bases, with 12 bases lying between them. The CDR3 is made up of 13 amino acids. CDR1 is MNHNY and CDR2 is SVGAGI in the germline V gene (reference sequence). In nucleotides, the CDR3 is TGTGCCAGCAGCCTCAGGGGAGGCACTGAAGCTTTCTTT. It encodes CASSLRGGTEAFF.

The CDR3 region is CASSLKRAGNGNTIYF. CDR3 in DNA: TGTGCCAGTAGCTTAAAACGTGCGGGAAATGGAAACACCATATATTTT. The V and J genes are TRBV19 and TRBJ1-3; D uncertain. With 6 bases removed from V and 3 bases from J, the gap between germline ends came to 18 bases. The germline gives CDR1 LNHDA, CDR2 SQIVND (reference sequence). The CDR3 sequence is 16 residues long.

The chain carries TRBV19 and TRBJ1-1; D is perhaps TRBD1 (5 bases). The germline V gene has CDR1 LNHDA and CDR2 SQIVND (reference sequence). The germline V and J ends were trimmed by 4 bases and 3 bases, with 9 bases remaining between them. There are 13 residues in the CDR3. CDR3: CASSTTVDTEAFF. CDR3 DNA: TGTGCCAGTAGTACGACAGTGGACACTGAAGCTTTCTTT.

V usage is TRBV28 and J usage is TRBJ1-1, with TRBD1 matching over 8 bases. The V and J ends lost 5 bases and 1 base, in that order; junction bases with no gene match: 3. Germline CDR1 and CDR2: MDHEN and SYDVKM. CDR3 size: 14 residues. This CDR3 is CASSVTGGNTEAFF. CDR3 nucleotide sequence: TGTGCCAGCAGTGTCACAGGGGGGAACACTGAAGCTTTCTTT.

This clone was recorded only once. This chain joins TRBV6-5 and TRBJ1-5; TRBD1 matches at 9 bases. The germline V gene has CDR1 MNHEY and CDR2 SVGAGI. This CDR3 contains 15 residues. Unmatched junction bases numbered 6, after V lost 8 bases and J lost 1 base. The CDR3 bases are TGTGCCAGCGACCCGGGACAGGGAAGCAATCAGCCCCAGCATTTT. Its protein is CASDPGQGSNQPQHF.

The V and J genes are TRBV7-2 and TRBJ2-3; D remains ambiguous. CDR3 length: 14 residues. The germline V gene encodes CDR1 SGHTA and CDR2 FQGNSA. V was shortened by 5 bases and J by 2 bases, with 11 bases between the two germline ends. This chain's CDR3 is CASSRSWNTDTQYF. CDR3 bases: TGTGCCAGCAGCCGTAGCTGGAACACAGATACGCAGTATTTT.

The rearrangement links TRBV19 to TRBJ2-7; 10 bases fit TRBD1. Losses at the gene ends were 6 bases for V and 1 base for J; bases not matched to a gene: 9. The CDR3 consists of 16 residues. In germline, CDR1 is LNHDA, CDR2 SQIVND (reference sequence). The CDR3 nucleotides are TGTGCCAGTAGGCGAAACCGGGACAGGGGTTCCTACGAGCAGTACTTC. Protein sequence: CASRRNRDRGSYEQYF.

In DNA form, the CDR3 reads TGTGCCAGCAGCCCAGGAAAAACAACTAATGAAAAACTGTTTTTT. Its protein is CASSPGKTTNEKLFF. The chain uses TRBV9 and TRBJ1-4; D ambiguous. The V gene lost 4 bases and the J gene lost 0 bases, with 10 bases spanning the gap. This CDR3 contains 15 residues. Germline V lookup: CDR1 SGDLS, CDR2 YYNGEE. Full variable domain (remainder filled in from reference TRBV9 and TRBJ1-4): DSGVTQTPKHLITATGQRVTLRCSPRSGDLSVYWYQQSLDQGLQFLIQYYNGEERAKGNILERFSAQQFPDLHSELNLSSLELGDSALYFCASSPGKTTNEKLFFGSGTQLSVL.

Here the CDR3 DNA reads TGTGCCAGCAGCCCCAAGCAGGGGATGGGGACCGGGGAGCTGTTTTTT. Translated, it gives CASSPKQGMGTGELFF. This chain joins TRBV5-5 and TRBJ2-2; a weak D match, TRBD1 (6 bases). Trimming took 4 bases from V and 5 from J, leaving 18 bases between them. Germline V gene sequence: CDR1 SGHKS, CDR2 YYEKEE (reference sequence). The CDR3 totals 16 residues.

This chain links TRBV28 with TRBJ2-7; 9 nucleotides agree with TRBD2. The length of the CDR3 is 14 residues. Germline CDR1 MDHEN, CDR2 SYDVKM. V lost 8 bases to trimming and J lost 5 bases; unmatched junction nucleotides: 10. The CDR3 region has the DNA TGTGCCAGCGGGGAAGCTAGCGGGACGAACGAGCAGTACTTC. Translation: CASGEASGTNEQYF.

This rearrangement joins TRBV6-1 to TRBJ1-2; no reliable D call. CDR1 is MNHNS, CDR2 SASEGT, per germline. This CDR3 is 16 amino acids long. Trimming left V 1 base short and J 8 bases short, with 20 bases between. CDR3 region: CASSEEGVSGRGGYTF. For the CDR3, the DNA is TGTGCCAGCAGTGAAGAGGGCGTGTCAGGCAGAGGGGGCTACACCTTC.

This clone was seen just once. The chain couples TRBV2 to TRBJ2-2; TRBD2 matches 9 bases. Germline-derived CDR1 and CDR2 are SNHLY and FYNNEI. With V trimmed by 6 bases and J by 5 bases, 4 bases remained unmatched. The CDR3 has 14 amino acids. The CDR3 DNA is TGTGCCAGCAGGGGACTAGCCCCAACCGGGGAGCTGTTTTTT. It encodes CASRGLAPTGELFF.

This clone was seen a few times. CDR3 DNA sequence: TGTGCCAGCAGTCCCCAACGACAGGGGGCTCAGCCCCAGCATTTT. It is translated as CASSPQRQGAQPQHF. The gene calls are TRBV28 and TRBJ1-5, with 10 bases lining up with TRBD1. The CDR3 sequence is 15 residues long. CDR1 is MDHEN and CDR2 is SYDVKM in the germline V gene. Trimming removed 5 bases from V and 6 bases from J; junction bases left unmatched: 7.

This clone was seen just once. Written as DNA, the CDR3 is TGTGCCAGCAAGACGGACAGGGCGGTTCAGGAGACCCAGTACTTC. It translates to CASKTDRAVQETQYF. The chain combines TRBV28 with TRBJ2-5; the match to TRBD1 covers 8 bases. This CDR3 comprises 15 residues. The V gene end was trimmed by 7 bases and the J gene end by 5 bases; junction bases not matched to a gene: 12. Looked up from germline, CDR1 is MDHEN and CDR2 is SYDVKM.

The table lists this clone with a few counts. CDR3 sequence (DNA): TGTGCCAGCAGTCCGGGGCGGGGGAACACTGAAGCTTTCTTT. This gives the protein CASSPGRGNTEAFF. The chain employs TRBV6-5 and TRBJ1-1; a possible D gene is TRBD1 (5 bases). There are 14 residues in the CDR3. Trimming shortened V by 5 bases and J by 1 base, and 11 bases separated the two germline ends. Germline values: CDR1 MNHEY, CDR2 SVGAGI.

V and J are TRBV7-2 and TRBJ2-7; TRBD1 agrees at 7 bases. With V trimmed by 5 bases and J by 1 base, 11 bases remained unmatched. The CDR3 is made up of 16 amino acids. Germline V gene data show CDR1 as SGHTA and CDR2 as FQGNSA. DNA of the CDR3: TGTGCCAGCAGCCTAGGACCCGGGACAGCATCCTACGAGCAGTACTTC. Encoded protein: CASSLGPGTASYEQYF. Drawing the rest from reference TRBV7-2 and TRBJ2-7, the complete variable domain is GAGVSQSPSNKVTEKGKDVELRCDPISGHTALYWYRQSLGQGLEFLIYFQGNSAPDKSGLPSDRFSAERTGGSVSTLTIQRTQQEDSAVYLCASSLGPGTASYEQYFGPGTRLTVT.

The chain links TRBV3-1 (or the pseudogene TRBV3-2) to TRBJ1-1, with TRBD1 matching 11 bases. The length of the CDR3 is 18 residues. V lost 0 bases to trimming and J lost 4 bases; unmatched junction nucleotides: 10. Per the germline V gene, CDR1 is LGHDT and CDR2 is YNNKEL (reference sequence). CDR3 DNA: TGTGCCAGCAGCCAAGATATTGGACAGGGGGCTAGGGGCACTGAAGCTTTCTTT. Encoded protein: CASSQDIGQGARGTEAFF.

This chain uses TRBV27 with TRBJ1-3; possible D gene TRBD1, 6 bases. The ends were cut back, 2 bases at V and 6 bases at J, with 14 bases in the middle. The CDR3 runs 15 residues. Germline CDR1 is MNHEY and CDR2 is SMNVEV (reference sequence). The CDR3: CASSLRGEAENTIYF. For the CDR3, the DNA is TGTGCCAGCAGTTTAAGGGGGGAGGCGGAAAACACCATATATTTT.

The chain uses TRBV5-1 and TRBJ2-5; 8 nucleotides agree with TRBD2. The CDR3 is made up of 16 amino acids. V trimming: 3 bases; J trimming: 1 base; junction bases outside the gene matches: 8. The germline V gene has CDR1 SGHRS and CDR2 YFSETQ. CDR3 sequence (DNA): TGCGCCAGCAGCTACAACTTAGCGGGATCCCAAGAGACCCAGTACTTC. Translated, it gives CASSYNLAGSQETQYF.

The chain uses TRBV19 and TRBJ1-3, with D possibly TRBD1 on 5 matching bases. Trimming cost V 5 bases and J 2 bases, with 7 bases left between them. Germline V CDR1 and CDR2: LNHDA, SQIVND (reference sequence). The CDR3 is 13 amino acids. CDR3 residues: CASSQGPGNTIYF. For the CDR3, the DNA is TGTGCCAGTAGTCAGGGACCTGGAAACACCATATATTTT.

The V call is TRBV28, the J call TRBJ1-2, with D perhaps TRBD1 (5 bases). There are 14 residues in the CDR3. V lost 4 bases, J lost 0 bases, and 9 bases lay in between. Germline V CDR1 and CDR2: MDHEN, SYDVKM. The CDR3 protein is CASSSRATNYGYTF. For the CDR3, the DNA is TGTGCCAGCAGTTCCAGGGCTACTAACTATGGCTACACCTTC.

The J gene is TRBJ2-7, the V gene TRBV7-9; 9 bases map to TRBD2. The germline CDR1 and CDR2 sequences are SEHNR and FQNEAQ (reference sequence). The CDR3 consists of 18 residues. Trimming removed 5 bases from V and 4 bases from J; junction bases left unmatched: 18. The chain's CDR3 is CASSPLIHIAGERYEQYF. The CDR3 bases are TGTGCCAGCAGCCCCTTAATCCATATAGCGGGAGAACGTTACGAGCAGTACTTC.

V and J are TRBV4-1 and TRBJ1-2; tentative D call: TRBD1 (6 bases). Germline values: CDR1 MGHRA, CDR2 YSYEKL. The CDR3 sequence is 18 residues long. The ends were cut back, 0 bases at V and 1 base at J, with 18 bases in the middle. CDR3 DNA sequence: TGCGCCAGCAGCCAAGATCGGACCGGGGGGGCGAGTAACTATGGCTACACCTTC. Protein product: CASSQDRTGGASNYGYTF.

The chain's CDR3 is CASSSLAGQHEQYF. CDR3 nucleotide sequence: TGTGCCAGCAGCTCACTAGCGGGACAGCACGAGCAGTACTTC. The V gene is TRBV13, the J gene TRBJ2-7, with 10 bases that match TRBD2. The CDR3 totals 14 residues. V gave up 4 bases and J gave up 5 bases; unmatched junction bases: 5. CDR1 is PRHDT, CDR2 FYEKMQ, per germline (reference sequence).

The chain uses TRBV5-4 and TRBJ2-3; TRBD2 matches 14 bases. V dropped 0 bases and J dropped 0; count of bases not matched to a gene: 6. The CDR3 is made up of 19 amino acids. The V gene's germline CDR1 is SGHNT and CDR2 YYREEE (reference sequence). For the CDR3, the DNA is TGTGCCAGCAGCTTGGGGGGACTAGCGGGGGCCTCTAGCACAGATACGCAGTATTTT. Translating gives CASSLGGLAGASSTDTQYF.

The CDR3 DNA reads TGTGCCAGCAGCAAAGTGGGGCAGGGACAGGTTACCTACGAGCAGTACTTC. As protein: CASSKVGQGQVTYEQYF. V is TRBV21-1 and J is TRBJ2-7; TRBD1, the table's D call, was not compared with the DNA. TRBV21-1 is listed as a pseudogene. The CDR3 runs 17 residues.

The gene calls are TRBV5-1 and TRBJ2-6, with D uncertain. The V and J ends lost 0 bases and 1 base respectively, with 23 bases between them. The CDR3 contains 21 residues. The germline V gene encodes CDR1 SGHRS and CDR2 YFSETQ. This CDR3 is CASSLEWLGLTSQSGANVLTF. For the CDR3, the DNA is TGCGCCAGCAGCTTGGAGTGGTTAGGCCTCACTTCTCAATCTGGGGCCAACGTCCTGACTTTC.

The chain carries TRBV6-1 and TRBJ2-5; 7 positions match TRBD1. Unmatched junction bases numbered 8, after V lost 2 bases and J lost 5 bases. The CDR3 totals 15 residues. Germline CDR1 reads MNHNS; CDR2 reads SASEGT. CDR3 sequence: CASSELMGQWETQYF. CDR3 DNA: TGTGCCAGCAGTGAACTTATGGGACAGTGGGAGACCCAGTACTTC.

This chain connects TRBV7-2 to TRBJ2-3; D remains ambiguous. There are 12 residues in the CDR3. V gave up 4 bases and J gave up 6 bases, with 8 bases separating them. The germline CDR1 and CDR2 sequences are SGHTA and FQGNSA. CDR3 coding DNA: TGTGCCAGCAGCTCCACCGGTGATACGCAGTATTTT. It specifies CASSSTGDTQYF.

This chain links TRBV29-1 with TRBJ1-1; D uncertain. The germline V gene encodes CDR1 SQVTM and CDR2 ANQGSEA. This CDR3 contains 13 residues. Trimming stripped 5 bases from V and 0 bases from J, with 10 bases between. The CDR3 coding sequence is TGCAGCGTTCGGCAGGTCATGAACACTGAAGCTTTCTTT. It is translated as CSVRQVMNTEAFF.